This TCR beta chain derives from a study of shared clonotypes between healthy human individuals. Libraries were prepared by immunoSEQ multiplex PCR; TCRdb keeps only in-frame clonotypes and omits some of them. The sample shows 2.3 million or so clones, more than 85% of them seen only once. Germline assignment: CDR1 SGHNT and CDR2 YYREEE (reference sequence). V was shortened by 3 bases and J by 4 bases, with 21 bases between the two germline ends. The CDR3 extends over 17 amino acids. The rearrangement joins TRBV5-4 to TRBJ2-3; D ambiguous. This TCR was recovered from a man aged 18 to 35 in good health. Some clones in this sample may be carry-over from other donors' samples. The specimen sequenced was naive CD4+ T cells from PBMCs. Subset noted: CD45RA+ positively selected. The CDR3 sequence: CASSSSNQRFGADTQYF. CDR3 nucleotide sequence: TGTGCCAGCAGCTCCTCCAACCAGCGATTTGGCGCAGATACGCAGTATTTT.